The rows below give T cell receptor beta chains drawn from one sample of a study of blood T cell repertoires in COVID-19. Assay used: immunoSEQ multiplex PCR; TCRdb lists only in-frame clones, some missing. The sample has more than 150,000 clones, roughly 78% seen once. The sample consisted of peripheral blood. The receptors come from a woman at least 80 years old with active or convalescent COVID-19. Both conserved end residues are part of each CDR3. A D gene is named only where the DNA matches it firmly. Expanded clones are given a class, and other clones once, few, many or no size at all.

J,V,size,D,CDR3,DNA
TRBJ2-1,TRBV12-3/TRBV12-4,-,-,CASSLGGGLEQFF,TGTGCCAGCAGTTTAGGGGGGGGCCTTGAGCAGTTCTTC
TRBJ1-2,TRBV11-2,-,TRBD1,CASSLRTLGTGANYGYTF,TGTGCCAGCAGCTTAAGGACCCTGGGGACAGGGGCTAACTATGGCTACACCTTC
TRBJ2-4,TRBV19,once,-,CASSSVDYKPKNIQYF,TGTGCCAGTAGTTCGGTGGACTACAAACCCAAAAACATTCAGTACTTC
TRBJ2-2,TRBV28,-,-,CASSLSRDTVTGELFF,TGTGCCAGCAGTTTAAGTAGGGACACAGTCACCGGGGAGCTGTTTTTT
TRBJ2-6,TRBV18,-,-,CASSPYGGSGANVLTF,TGTGCCAGCTCACCCTATGGGGGGTCTGGGGCCAACGTCCTGACTTTC
TRBJ1-2,TRBV7-9,-,-,CASRHDSNGYTF,TGTGCCAGCAGACACGACAGTAACGGCTACACCTTC
TRBJ1-1,TRBV4-2,few,TRBD1,CASSLPRAGGLAFF,TGTGCCAGCAGCCTCCCTAGGGCAGGGGGCTTAGCTTTCTTT
TRBJ1-6,TRBV25-1,-,TRBD1,CATTPRGQNSPLHF,TGTGCCACTACCCCGCGGGGACAGAATTCACCCCTCCACTTT
TRBJ2-2,TRBV2,-,TRBD1,CASRGQGAGGELFF,TGTGCCAGCAGGGGACAGGGGGCCGGCGGGGAGCTGTTTTTT
TRBJ2-3,TRBV5-1,-,TRBD2,CASSTNPSGWPDTQYF,TGCGCCAGCAGCACCAACCCTAGCGGGTGGCCAGATACGCAGTATTTT
TRBJ2-3,TRBV7-2,-,-,CASSLGGRGVTDTQYF,TGTGCCAGCAGCTTAGGGGGCAGGGGAGTCACAGATACGCAGTATTTT
TRBJ2-3,TRBV27,-,TRBD1,CASSPTGVTDTQYF,TGTGCCAGCAGTCCGACAGGGGTCACAGATACGCAGTATTTT
TRBJ1-6,TRBV19,-,-,CASSLSLLEGDSPLHF,TGTGCCAGTAGTCTTTCCCTTCTTGAGGGGGATTCACCCCTCCACTTT
TRBJ1-5,TRBV15,-,TRBD1,CATSPGDRGPGPQHF,TGTGCCACCAGCCCTGGCGACAGGGGTCCGGGGCCCCAGCATTTT
TRBJ2-1,TRBV9,-,TRBD2,CASSVASGNEQFF,TGTGCCAGCAGCGTAGCTAGCGGGAATGAGCAGTTCTTC
TRBJ2-5,TRBV2,-,-,CASSERLAYQETQYF,TGTGCCAGCAGTGAGCGATTAGCGTACCAAGAGACCCAGTACTTC